The 22 T cell receptor beta chains given below trace back to one sample, sequenced in a study of CD8 T cells in ankylosing spondylitis. TCRdb redid the calling of the 5' RACE reads with MiXCR, one entry per CDR3 protein. The table includes about 240,000 distinct CDR3 sequences, about 11% detected once. The sample taken for sequencing was blood, either unsorted or a sorted T cell fraction (not recorded which). Receptors were obtained from a male donor with ankylosing spondylitis or in good health (not recorded which).

The rearrangement uses TRBV4-2 and TRBJ2-3, with a weak D call TRBD2 (6 bases). Trimming cost V 0 bases and J 6 bases, with 10 bases left between them. The CDR3 is made up of 14 amino acids. Germline lookup yields CDR1 LGHNA and CDR2 YNFKEQ. The CDR3 nucleotides read TGTGCCAGCAGCCAAGAGACTAGGGTGGATACGCAGTATTTT. Translated: CASSQETRVDTQYF.

On this clonotype itself: Mismatch with germline at one junction end may stem from a read error. The chain uses TRBV4-2 and TRBJ2-3; 13 bases line up with TRBD2. The germline V gene has CDR1 LGHNA and CDR2 YNFKEQ. CDR3 length: 17 residues. CDR3 sequence reads: CVSSPRLAGGFTDTQYF. In DNA, the CDR3 is TGTGTCAGCAGCCCCCGACTAGCGGGGGGATTCACAGATACGCAGTATTTT.

V gene TRBV5-4 combines with J gene TRBJ2-1; possible D gene TRBD2, 6 bases. Germline-derived CDR1 and CDR2 are SGHNT and YYREEE (reference sequence). The CDR3 spans 16 residues. The V end lost 3 bases, the J end lost 0 bases, and 13 bases lay between the germline ends. The CDR3 loop reads CASSSRGTSSYNEQFF. CDR3 in DNA: TGTGCCAGCAGCTCCCGGGGGACGAGCTCCTACAATGAGCAGTTCTTC.

This clonotype occurred many times. The chain combines TRBV20-1 with TRBJ2-6; no definite D call. V lost 1 base, J lost 1 base, and 11 bases lay in between. Germline CDR1 reads DFQATT; CDR2 reads SNEGSKA (reference sequence). The CDR3 is 16 residues long. The DNA of the CDR3 is TGCAGTGCTAGAGCCCCAGTGATATCTGGGGCCAACGTCCTGACTTTC. Protein product: CSARAPVISGANVLTF.

This clonotype showed up many times. The chain is built from TRBV3-1 and TRBJ2-5; 12 positions agree with TRBD2. V lost 6 bases, J lost 4 bases, and 6 bases stayed unmatched. Germline V CDR1 and CDR2: LGHDT, YNNKEL (reference sequence). CDR3 length equals 15 residues. The CDR3 region is CASSLGLAGSETQYF. In DNA form, the CDR3 reads TGTGCCAGCAGTCTAGGACTAGCGGGATCAGAGACCCAGTACTTC.

This clonotype occurred many times. This chain uses TRBV4-2 with TRBJ2-1; tentatively, D is TRBD1 (5 bases). The CDR3 spans 12 residues. The germline V gene encodes CDR1 LGHNA and CDR2 YNFKEQ. V lost 4 bases and J lost 7, with 8 bases in between. CDR3 in amino acids: CASSPQGNEQFF. The CDR3 DNA sequence: TGTGCCAGCAGCCCTCAGGGTAATGAGCAGTTCTTC.

This clonotype has more than one count but fewer than ten. The chain combines TRBV20-1 with TRBJ1-4; weak D call: TRBD1 (5 bases). This CDR3 spans 15 amino acids. V lost 5 bases and J 0 bases, leaving 13 bases between the germline ends. The germline V gene encodes CDR1 DFQATT and CDR2 SNEGSKA (reference sequence). CDR3 bases: TGCAGTGCTTGGGACCGAGTTGCAACTAATGAAAAACTGTTTTTT. It translates to CSAWDRVATNEKLFF.

This clonotype appeared many times. The chain joins TRBV7-2 to TRBJ1-3; D ambiguous. The CDR3 contains 16 residues. The germline V gene has CDR1 SGHTA and CDR2 FQGNSA. The V end was cut by 3 bases, the J end by 0 bases, with 12 bases between. The CDR3 is CASSLARVGSGNTIYF. CDR3 bases: TGTGCCAGCAGCTTGGCCAGAGTAGGCTCTGGAAACACCATATATTTT.

The chain recombines TRBV20-1 with TRBJ1-1, with a tentative D call TRBD1 (6 bases). This CDR3 is built from 16 residues. Germline V CDR1 and CDR2: DFQATT, SNEGSKA (reference sequence). V gave up 0 bases and J gave up 6 bases, with 20 bases separating them. Written as DNA, the CDR3 is TGCAGTGCTAGAGATCAGGGGTTCAGGAGCGAGGCTGAAGCTTTCTTT. Its translation is CSARDQGFRSEAEAFF.

The table lists this clonotype with many counts. The chain employs TRBV19 and TRBJ1-5, with D hard to call. Trimming took off 8 bases at V and 4 bases at J, with 9 bases between the two ends. CDR3 length: 12 residues. CDR1 LNHDA and CDR2 SQIVND come from the germline V gene (reference sequence). CDR3 in amino acids: CASGERNQPQHF. CDR3 coding DNA: TGTGCCAGTGGGGAACGGAATCAGCCCCAGCATTTT.

At least ten counts were recorded for this clonotype. The chain has TRBV30 and TRBJ2-7; D remains ambiguous. The germline V gene has CDR1 GTSNPN and CDR2 SVGIG (reference sequence). The V gene lost 0 bases and the J gene lost 2 bases, with 14 bases spanning the gap. CDR3 length: 15 residues. The CDR3 sequence: CAWSVMPGPPYEQYF. The CDR3 DNA sequence: TGTGCCTGGAGTGTGATGCCTGGGCCCCCCTACGAGCAGTACTTC.

This clonotype was seen a few times. The chain combines TRBV20-1 with TRBJ1-1; D unclear. Germline V gives CDR1 DFQATT, CDR2 SNEGSKA (reference sequence). This CDR3 is built from 14 residues. Trimming cost V 1 base and J 6 bases, with 15 bases left between them. The CDR3 DNA is TGCAGTGCTAGAGCGCAGGCGCGGGTTCCTGAAGCTTTCTTT. Its translation: CSARAQARVPEAFF.

The chain couples TRBV11-2 to TRBJ1-2; D is uncertain. V was clipped by 7 bases and J by 6 bases, with 18 bases between them. Germline V gives CDR1 SGHAT, CDR2 FQNNGV. The CDR3 sequence is 14 residues long. CDR3 protein: CASTAGGAWDGYTF. CDR3 bases: TGTGCCAGCACCGCGGGAGGAGCCTGGGATGGCTACACCTTC.

This clonotype was counted many times. The chain employs TRBV5-1 and TRBJ2-1, with 9 bases matching TRBD2. This CDR3 region has 19 residues. Germline V gene sequence: CDR1 SGHRS, CDR2 YFSETQ. Trimming at V came to 3 bases and at J to 2 bases, leaving 15 bases not matched to a gene. CDR3 DNA sequence: TGCGCCAGCAGCTCTCCTGACCGCGGGGGGGCCGGCGCCTACAATGAGCAGTTCTTC. Its translation: CASSSPDRGGAGAYNEQFF.

This clonotype appeared many times. CDR3 DNA sequence: TGTGCCAGCAGCATCCTAGCGGGGGGATACTACGAGCAGTACTTC. Its translation is CASSILAGGYYEQYF. The chain is built from TRBV6-2 or TRBV6-3 and TRBJ2-7; TRBD2 matches 11 bases. From germline, CDR1 is MNHEY and CDR2 SVGEGT. With V trimmed by 6 bases and J by 3 bases, 7 bases remained unmatched. The CDR3 extends over 15 amino acids.

Ten or more counts support this clonotype. The V gene is TRBV24-1, the J gene TRBJ2-1; the D gene is possibly TRBD2 (5 bases). Germline V gene lookup returns CDR1 KGHDR and CDR2 SFDVKD. The CDR3 contains 15 residues. V gave up 3 bases and J gave up 4 bases, with 12 bases separating them. CDR3 loop: CATSDASGSYNEQFF. The CDR3 DNA reads TGTGCCACCAGTGATGCTTCGGGGTCATACAATGAGCAGTTCTTC.

This clonotype has a count of ten or more. In DNA, the CDR3 is TGCAGTGCTAGAGATCGGGACAAAGACACCGGGGAGCTGTTTTTT. Translating gives CSARDRDKDTGELFF. The genes are TRBV20-1 and TRBJ2-2; TRBD1 might be the D (6 bases). The ends were cut back, 0 bases at V and 3 bases at J, with 11 bases in the middle. The germline CDR1 and CDR2 sequences are DFQATT and SNEGSKA (reference sequence). CDR3 length: 15 amino acids.

There are many counts of this clonotype. The chain recombines TRBV3-1 with TRBJ2-7; possible D gene TRBD2, 6 bases. The CDR3 has 16 amino acids. Germline V gene data show CDR1 as LGHDT and CDR2 as YNNKEL (reference sequence). The germline V and J ends were trimmed by 1 base and 3 bases, with 16 bases remaining between them. CDR3 coding DNA: TGTGCCAGCAGCCAAGTTCCCGGGGGTCTCCGCTACGAGCAGTACTTC. Its protein product is CASSQVPGGLRYEQYF.

This clonotype was observed many times. The chain carries TRBV5-1 and TRBJ2-3; 13 bases line up with TRBD2. Unmatched junction bases numbered 7, after V lost 4 bases and J lost 2 bases. Germline loops: CDR1 SGHRS, CDR2 YFSETQ. CDR3 length: 17 amino acids. Here the CDR3 reads CASSRYGLAGDTDTQYF. CDR3 in DNA: TGCGCCAGCAGCCGATATGGACTAGCGGGAGACACAGATACGCAGTATTTT.

This clonotype has a count of ten or more. The CDR3 sequence: CASSVSELQGDTQYF. DNA for the CDR3: TGTGCCAGCAGCGTAAGCGAGTTGCAGGGAGATACGCAGTATTTT. The chain employs TRBV9 and TRBJ2-3, with a possible D match to TRBD1 (5 bases). Trimming left V 1 base short and J 5 bases short, with 14 bases between. The CDR3 has 15 amino acids. From germline, CDR1 is SGDLS and CDR2 YYNGEE.

This clonotype has a count of ten or more. The rearrangement joins TRBV7-8 to TRBJ2-7; 10 nucleotides agree with TRBD2. The CDR3 is 15 residues long. V lost 4 bases to trimming and J lost 1 base; unmatched junction nucleotides: 4. Germline V CDR1 and CDR2: SGHVS, FQNEAQ. This chain's CDR3 is CASSSTSGASYEQYF. The CDR3 bases are TGTGCCAGCAGCTCAACTAGCGGGGCGTCCTACGAGCAGTACTTC.

As for this clonotype: A much larger clone lies a single base off, so this may be a read error. The chain joins TRBV5-1 to TRBJ1-1; the match to TRBD1 covers 10 bases. J was trimmed by 6 bases and V by 3 bases; bases with no gene match: 5. The CDR3 is 14 amino acids. Germline V gene sequence: CDR1 SGHRS, CDR2 YFSETQ. The CDR3 is CASSSSDRGAEAFF. In nucleotides, the CDR3 is TGCGCCAGCAGCTCCTCGGACAGGGGGGCTGAAGCTTTCTTT.